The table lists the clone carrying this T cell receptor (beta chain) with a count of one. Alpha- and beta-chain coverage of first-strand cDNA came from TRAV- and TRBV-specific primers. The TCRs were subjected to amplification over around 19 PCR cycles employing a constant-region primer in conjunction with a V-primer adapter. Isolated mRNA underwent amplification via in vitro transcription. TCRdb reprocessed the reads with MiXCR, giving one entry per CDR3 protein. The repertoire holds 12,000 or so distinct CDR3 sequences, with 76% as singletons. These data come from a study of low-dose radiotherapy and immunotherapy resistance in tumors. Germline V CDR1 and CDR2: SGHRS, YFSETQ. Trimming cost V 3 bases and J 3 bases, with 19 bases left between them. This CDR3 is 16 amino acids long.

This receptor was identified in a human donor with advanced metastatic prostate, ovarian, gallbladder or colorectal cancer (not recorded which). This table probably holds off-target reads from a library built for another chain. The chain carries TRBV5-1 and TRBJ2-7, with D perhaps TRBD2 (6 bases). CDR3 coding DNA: TGCGCCAGCAGCTCCCTCGGGGGAGTAGGGGACTACGAGCAGTACTTC. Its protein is CASSSLGGVGDYEQYF.